This entry is about one T cell receptor beta chain. Its antigen remains unknown. V gave up 4 bases and J gave up 8 bases; unmatched junction bases: 10. Looked up from germline, CDR1 is MDHEN and CDR2 is SYDVKM. The CDR3 sequence is 14 residues long. These data are taken from a study of cytotoxic CD8 clonotypes in ibrutinib-treated CLL. At the level of the study: For this cohort, patients were about a dozen relapsed/refractory and 15 treatment-naive, while approximately 17 were IGHV unmutated. Once treatment had gone on for a median of roughly eleven months, range 6 to 36, response samples were drawn. Points from the study as a whole: With treatment, public clonotypes, which were uncommon, either contracted or remained stable. Samples were collected at differing times from sustained-remission and progressing patients.

Sequenced by immunoSEQ multiplex PCR; TCRdb stores in-frame clones only, minus some. In the table there are hundreds of thousands of clones, roughly 74% of which are singletons. The sequenced sample was PBMCs, obtained after 24 months of ibrutinib treatment. The chain joins TRBV28 to TRBJ1-2; TRBD1 aligns across 7 bases. This clonotype originated in a human donor with chronic lymphocytic leukemia. The CDR3 nucleotides are TGTGCCAGCAGTTCCGTGACAGGGAGGGCCGGCTACACCTTC. Translating gives CASSSVTGRAGYTF.